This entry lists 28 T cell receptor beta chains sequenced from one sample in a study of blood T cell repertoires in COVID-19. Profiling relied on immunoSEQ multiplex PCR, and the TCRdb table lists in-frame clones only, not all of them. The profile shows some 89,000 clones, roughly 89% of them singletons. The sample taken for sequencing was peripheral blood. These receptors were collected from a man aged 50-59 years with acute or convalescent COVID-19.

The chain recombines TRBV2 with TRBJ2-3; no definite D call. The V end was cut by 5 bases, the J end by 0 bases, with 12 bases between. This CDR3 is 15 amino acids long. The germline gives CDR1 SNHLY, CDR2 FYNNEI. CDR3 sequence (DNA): TGTGCCAGCAGTTTTCTTGGGCTGAGCACAGATACGCAGTATTTT. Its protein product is CASSFLGLSTDTQYF.

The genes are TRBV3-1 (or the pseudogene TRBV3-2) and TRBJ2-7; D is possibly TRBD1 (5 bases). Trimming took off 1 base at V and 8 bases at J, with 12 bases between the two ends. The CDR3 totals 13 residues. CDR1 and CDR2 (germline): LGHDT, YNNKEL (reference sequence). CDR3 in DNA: TGTGCCAGCAGCCAAGTAAAGAAGGGGAAGCAGTACTTC. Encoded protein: CASSQVKKGKQYF.

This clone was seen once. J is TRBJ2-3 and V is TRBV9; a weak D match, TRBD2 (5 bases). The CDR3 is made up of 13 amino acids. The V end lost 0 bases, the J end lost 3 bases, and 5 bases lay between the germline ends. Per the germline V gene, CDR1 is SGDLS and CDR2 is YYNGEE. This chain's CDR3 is CASSVGGTDTQYF. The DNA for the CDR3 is TGTGCCAGCAGCGTAGGAGGGACAGATACGCAGTATTTT.

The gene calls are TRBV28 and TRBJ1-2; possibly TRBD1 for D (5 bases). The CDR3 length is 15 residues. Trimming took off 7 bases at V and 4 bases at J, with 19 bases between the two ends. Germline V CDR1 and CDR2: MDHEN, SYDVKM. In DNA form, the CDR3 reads TGTGCCAGCACCCTGGGGGGGTTACTGAGCTATGGCTACACCTTC. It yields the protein CASTLGGLLSYGYTF.

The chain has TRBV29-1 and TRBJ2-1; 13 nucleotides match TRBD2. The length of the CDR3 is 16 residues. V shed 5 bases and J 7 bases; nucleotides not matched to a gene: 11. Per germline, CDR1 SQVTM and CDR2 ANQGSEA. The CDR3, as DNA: TGCAGCGTTCTGGGACTAGCGGGACACTATATAAATGAGCAGTTCTTC. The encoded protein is CSVLGLAGHYINEQFF.

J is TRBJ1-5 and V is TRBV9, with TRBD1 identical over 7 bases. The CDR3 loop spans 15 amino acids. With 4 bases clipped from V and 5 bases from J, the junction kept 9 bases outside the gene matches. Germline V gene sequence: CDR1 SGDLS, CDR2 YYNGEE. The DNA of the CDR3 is TGTGCCAGCAGCACATCGACAGGGTTAGATCAGCCCCAGCATTTT. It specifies CASSTSTGLDQPQHF. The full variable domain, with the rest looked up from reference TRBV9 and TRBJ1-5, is DSGVTQTPKHLITATGQRVTLRCSPRSGDLSVYWYQQSLDQGLQFLIQYYNGEERAKGNILERFSAQQFPDLHSELNLSSLELGDSALYFCASSTSTGLDQPQHFGDGTRLSIL.

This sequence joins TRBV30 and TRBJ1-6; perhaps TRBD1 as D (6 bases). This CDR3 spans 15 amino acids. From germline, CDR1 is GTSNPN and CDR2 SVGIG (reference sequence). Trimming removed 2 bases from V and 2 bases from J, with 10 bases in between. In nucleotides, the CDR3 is TGTGCCTGGAGTACAGGGAGCGCCTATAATTCACCCCTCCACTTT. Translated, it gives CAWSTGSAYNSPLHF.

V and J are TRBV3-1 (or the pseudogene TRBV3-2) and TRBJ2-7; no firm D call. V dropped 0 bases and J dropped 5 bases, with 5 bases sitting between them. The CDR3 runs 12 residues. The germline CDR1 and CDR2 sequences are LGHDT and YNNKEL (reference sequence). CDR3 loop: CASSQDPDEQYV. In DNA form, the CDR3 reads TGTGCCAGCAGCCAAGATCCAGACGAGCAGTACGTC.

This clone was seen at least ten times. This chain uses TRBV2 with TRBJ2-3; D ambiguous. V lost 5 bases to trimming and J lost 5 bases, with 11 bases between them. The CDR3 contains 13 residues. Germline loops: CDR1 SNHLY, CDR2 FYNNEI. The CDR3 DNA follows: TGTGCCAGCAGTAGAGATGTCGGAGATACGCAGTATTTT. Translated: CASSRDVGDTQYF. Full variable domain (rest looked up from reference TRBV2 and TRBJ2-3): EPEVTQTPSHQVTQMGQEVILRCVPISNHLYFYWYRQILGQKVEFLVSFYNNEISEKSEIFDDQFSVERPDGSNFTLKIRSTKLEDSAMYFCASSRDVGDTQYFGPGTRLTVL.

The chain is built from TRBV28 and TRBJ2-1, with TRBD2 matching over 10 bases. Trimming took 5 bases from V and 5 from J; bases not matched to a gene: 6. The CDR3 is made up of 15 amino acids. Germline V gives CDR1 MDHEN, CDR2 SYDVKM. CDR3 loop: CASSPQREGHNEQFF. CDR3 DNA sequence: TGTGCCAGCAGTCCCCAGCGGGAGGGGCACAATGAGCAGTTCTTC.

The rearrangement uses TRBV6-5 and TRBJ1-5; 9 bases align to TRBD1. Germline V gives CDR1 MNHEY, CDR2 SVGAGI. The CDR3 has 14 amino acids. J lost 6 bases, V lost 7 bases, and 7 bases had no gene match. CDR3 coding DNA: TGTGCCAGCATGCGGGGGACAGGGACTCAGCCCCAGCATTTT. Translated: CASMRGTGTQPQHF.

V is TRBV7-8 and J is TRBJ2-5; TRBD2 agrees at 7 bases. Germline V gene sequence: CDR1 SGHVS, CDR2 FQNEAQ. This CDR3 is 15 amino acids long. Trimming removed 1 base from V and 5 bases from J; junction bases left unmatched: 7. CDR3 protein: CASSLGGVRGETQYF. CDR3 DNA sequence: TGTGCCAGCAGCTTAGGAGGGGTGCGGGGGGAGACCCAGTACTTC. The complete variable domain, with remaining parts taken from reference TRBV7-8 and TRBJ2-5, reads GAGVSQSPRYKVAKRGQDVALRCDPISGHVSLFWYQQALGQGPEFLTYFQNEAQLDKSGLPSDRFFAERPEGSVSTLKIQRTQQEDSAVYLCASSLGGVRGETQYFGPGTRLLVL.

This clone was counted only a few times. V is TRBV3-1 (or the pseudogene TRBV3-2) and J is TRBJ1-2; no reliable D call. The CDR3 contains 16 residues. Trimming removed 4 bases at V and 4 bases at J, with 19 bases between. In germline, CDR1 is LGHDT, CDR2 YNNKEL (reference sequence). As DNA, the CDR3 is TGTGCCAGCAGCCCTAACCGGTCGGGTGGAAGCTATGGCTACACCTTC. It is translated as CASSPNRSGGSYGYTF.

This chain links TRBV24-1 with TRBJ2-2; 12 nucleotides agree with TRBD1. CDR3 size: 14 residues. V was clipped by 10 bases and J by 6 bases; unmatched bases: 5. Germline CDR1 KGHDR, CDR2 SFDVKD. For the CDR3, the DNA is TGTGCCACGCGGGACAGGGGGCTAGCCGGGGAGCTGTTTTTT. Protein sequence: CATRDRGLAGELFF.

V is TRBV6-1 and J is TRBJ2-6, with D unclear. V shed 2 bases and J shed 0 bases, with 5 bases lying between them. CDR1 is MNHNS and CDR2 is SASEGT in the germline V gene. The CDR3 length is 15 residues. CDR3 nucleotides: TGTGCCAGCAGTGAATTCGGCTCTGGGGCCAACGTCCTGACTTTC. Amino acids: CASSEFGSGANVLTF.

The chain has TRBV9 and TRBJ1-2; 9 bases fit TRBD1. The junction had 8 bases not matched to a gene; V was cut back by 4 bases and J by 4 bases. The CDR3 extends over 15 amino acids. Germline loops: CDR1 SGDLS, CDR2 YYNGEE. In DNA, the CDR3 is TGTGCCAGCAGCCTAGGACAGGGGCAAGGCTATGGCTACACCTTC. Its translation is CASSLGQGQGYGYTF. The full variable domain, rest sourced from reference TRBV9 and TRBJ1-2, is DSGVTQTPKHLITATGQRVTLRCSPRSGDLSVYWYQQSLDQGLQFLIQYYNGEERAKGNILERFSAQQFPDLHSELNLSSLELGDSALYFCASSLGQGQGYGYTFGSGTRLTVV.

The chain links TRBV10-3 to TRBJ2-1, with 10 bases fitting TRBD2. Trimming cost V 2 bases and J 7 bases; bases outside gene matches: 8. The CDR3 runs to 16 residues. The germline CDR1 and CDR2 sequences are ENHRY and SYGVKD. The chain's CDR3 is CAISEQNSGRRNEQFF. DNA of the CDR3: TGTGCCATCAGTGAGCAGAATAGCGGGAGGCGTAATGAGCAGTTCTTC.

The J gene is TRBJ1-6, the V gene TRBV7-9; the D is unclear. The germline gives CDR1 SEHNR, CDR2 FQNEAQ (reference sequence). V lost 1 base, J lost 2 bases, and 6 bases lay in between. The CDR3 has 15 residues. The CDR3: CASSLGGPYNSPLHF. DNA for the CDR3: TGTGCCAGCAGCTTAGGCGGCCCCTATAATTCACCCCTCCACTTT.

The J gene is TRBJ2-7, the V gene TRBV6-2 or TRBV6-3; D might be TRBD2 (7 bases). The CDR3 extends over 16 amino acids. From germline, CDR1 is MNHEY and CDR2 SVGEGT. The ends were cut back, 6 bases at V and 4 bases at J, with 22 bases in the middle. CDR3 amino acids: CASSLDGGAIAYEQYV. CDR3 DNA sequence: TGTGCCAGCAGCCTCGATGGGGGGGCAATAGCTTACGAGCAGTACGTC.

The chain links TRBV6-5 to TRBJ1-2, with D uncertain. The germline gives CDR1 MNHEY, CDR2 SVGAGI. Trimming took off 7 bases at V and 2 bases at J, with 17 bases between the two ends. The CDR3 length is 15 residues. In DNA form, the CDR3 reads TGTGCCAGCAACTCACTAAGGACGGGGAACTATGGCTACACCTTC. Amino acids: CASNSLRTGNYGYTF.

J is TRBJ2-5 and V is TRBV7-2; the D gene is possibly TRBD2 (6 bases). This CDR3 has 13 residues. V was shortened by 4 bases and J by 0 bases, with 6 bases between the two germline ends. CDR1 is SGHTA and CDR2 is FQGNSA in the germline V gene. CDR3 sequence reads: CASSWDYQETQYF. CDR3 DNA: TGTGCCAGCAGCTGGGACTACCAAGAGACCCAGTACTTC.

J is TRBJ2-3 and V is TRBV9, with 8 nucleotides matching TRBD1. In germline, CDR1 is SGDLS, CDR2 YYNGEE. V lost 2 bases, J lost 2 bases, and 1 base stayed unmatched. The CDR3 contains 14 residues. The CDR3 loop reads CASSVGQDTDTQYF. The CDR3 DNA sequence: TGTGCCAGCAGCGTGGGACAGGACACAGATACGCAGTATTTT.

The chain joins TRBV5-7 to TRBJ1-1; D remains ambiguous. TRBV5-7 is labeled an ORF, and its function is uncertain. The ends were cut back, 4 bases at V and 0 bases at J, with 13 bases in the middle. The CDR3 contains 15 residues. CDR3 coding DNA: TGTGCCAGCAGCCGGGTAGTTCGGGTGAACACTGAAGCTTTCTTT. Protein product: CASSRVVRVNTEAFF.

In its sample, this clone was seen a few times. CDR3 sequence: CASRRTSGRYEQYF. The CDR3 DNA sequence: TGTGCCAGCAGGCGGACTAGCGGGAGATACGAGCAGTACTTC. The chain recombines TRBV27 with TRBJ2-7; 13 nucleotides line up with TRBD2. Trimming cost V 6 bases and J 4 bases; bases outside gene matches: 3. The CDR3 runs 14 residues. The germline V gene has CDR1 MNHEY and CDR2 SMNVEV (reference sequence).

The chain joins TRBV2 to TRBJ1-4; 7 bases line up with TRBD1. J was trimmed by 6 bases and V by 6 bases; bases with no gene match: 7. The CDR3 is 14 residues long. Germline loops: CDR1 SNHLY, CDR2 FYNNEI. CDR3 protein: CASRWRGRDEKLFF. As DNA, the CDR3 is TGTGCCAGCAGGTGGAGGGGGCGCGATGAAAAACTGTTTTTT.

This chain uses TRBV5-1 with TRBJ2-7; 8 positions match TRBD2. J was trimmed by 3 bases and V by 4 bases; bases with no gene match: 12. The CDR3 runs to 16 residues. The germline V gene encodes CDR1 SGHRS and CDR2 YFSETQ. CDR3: CASSQILAGLVYEQYF. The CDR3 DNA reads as TGCGCCAGCAGCCAAATATTAGCGGGATTAGTCTACGAGCAGTACTTC.

CDR3 residues: CASSPNQGRTEAFF. The CDR3 DNA is TGTGCCAGCAGCCCGAATCAGGGTCGGACTGAAGCTTTCTTT. The chain couples TRBV7-8 to TRBJ1-1, with a possible D match to TRBD1 (5 bases). Trimming left V 5 bases short and J 5 bases short, with 15 bases between. This CDR3 comprises 14 residues. Germline V CDR1 and CDR2: SGHVS, FQNEAQ.

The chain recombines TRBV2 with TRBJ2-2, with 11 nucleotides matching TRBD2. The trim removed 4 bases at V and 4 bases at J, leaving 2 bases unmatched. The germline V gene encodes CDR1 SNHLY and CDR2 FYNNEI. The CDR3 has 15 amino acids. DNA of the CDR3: TGTGCCAGCAGTGTAGCGGGAGGGTCCACCGGGGAGCTGTTTTTT. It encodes CASSVAGGSTGELFF.